These 2 T cell receptor beta chains share one sample of origin, sequenced in a study of PD-1 blockade in classical Hodgkin lymphoma. The assay was immunoSEQ multiplex PCR, and TCRdb's table has in-frame clones only and misses some. The sample holds more than 70,000 clones, around 90% seen once. Each patient experienced a relapse that followed autologous stem cell transplantation, and brentuximab vedotin exposure varied. The material sequenced was peripheral blood mononuclear cells (PBMCs), taken before the second cycle of nivolumab. Receptors originate from a human donor with classical Hodgkin lymphoma.

The rearrangement uses TRBV6-1 and TRBJ2-7; D ambiguous. The length of the CDR3 is 15 residues. Trimming took off 5 bases at V and 2 bases at J, with 16 bases between the two ends. Germline CDR1 and CDR2: MNHNS and SASEGT. CDR3 nucleotide sequence: TGTGCCAGCAGTTTCAATACTGATCTCGCCTACGAGCAGTACTTC. Translated: CASSFNTDLAYEQYF.

This chain joins TRBV30 and TRBJ1-3; D remains ambiguous. This CDR3 has 11 residues. Germline-derived CDR1 and CDR2 are GTSNPN and SVGIG (reference sequence). Trimming stripped 0 bases from V and 3 bases from J, with 0 bases between. The CDR3 DNA reads as TGTGCCTGGAGTGTTGGAAACACCATATATTTT. Encoded protein: CAWSVGNTIYF.